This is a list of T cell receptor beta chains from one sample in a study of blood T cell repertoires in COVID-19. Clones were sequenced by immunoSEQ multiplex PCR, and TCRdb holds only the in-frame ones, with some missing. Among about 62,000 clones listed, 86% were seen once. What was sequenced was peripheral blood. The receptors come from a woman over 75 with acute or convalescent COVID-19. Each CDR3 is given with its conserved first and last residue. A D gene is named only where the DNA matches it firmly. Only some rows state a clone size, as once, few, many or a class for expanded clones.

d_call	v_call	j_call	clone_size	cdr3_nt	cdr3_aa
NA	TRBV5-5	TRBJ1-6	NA	TGTGCCAGCAGCTTGGCGGACAGCTCCTATAATTCACCCCTCCACTTT	CASSLADSSYNSPLHF
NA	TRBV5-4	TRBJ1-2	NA	TGTGCCAGCAGCTTCACAGTAGACTATGGCTACACCTTC	CASSFTVDYGYTF
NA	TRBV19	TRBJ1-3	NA	TGTGCCAGTTCTTTAGAGGCTAGCTCTGGAAACACCATATATTTT	CASSLEASSGNTIYF
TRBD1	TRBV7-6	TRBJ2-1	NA	TGTGCCAGCAGCTTAGCACAGGGGGCCCACAATGAGCAGTTCTTC	CASSLAQGAHNEQFF
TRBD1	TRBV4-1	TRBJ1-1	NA	TGCGCCAGCAGTCTACGGACAGGGGAGAACACTGAAGCTTTCTTT	CASSLRTGENTEAFF
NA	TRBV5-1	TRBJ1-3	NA	TGCGCCAGCAGCCCTGGTGATGGCGGGAACACCATATATTTT	CASSPGDGGNTIYF
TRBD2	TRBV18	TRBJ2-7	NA	TGTGCCAGCTCACGAAGGGGCGGAGGACTAGCGGGAGATGACGAGCAGTACTTC	CASSRRGGGLAGDDEQYF
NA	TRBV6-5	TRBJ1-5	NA	TGTGCCAGCAGTTGGCAGGGGAGCAATCAGCCCCAGCATTTT	CASSWQGSNQPQHF
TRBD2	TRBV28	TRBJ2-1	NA	TGTGCCAGCGGGTTTAGCGGGGACTCCTACAATGAGCAGTTCTTC	CASGFSGDSYNEQFF
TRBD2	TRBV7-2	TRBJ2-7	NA	TGTGCCAGCAGCTTAGTACTAGCGGGGGGATTCTCCTACGAGCAGTACTTC	CASSLVLAGGFSYEQYF
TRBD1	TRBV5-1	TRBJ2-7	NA	TGCGCCAGCAGCTTACCGGGACAGGGGGAAGGCGAGCAGTACTTC	CASSLPGQGEGEQYF
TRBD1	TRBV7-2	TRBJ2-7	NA	TGTGCCAGCAGCTTAGTCGAGACAGGGATGTACGAGCAGTACTTC	CASSLVETGMYEQYF
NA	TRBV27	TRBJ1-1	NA	TGTGCCAGCAGTTTAGTGGGAGGGCGGGACACTGAAGCTTTCTTT	CASSLVGGRDTEAFF
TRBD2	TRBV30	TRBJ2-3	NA	TGTGCCTGGAGTGTTGCGACTAGCGGGGGGATAGATACGCAGTATTTT	CAWSVATSGGIDTQYF
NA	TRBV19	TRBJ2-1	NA	TGTGCCAGTAGTATTAGCGGCTACAATGAGCAGTTCTTC	CASSISGYNEQFF
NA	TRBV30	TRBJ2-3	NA	TGTGCCTGGGGCGAGGGGGTTGGGTTTGATACGCAGTATTTT	CAWGEGVGFDTQYF
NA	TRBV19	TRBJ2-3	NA	TGTGCCAGTAGTCACCGCGGAAACACAGATACGCAGTATTTT	CASSHRGNTDTQYF
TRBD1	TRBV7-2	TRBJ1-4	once	TGTGCCAGCACTAGGACAGGCATTAGTGAAAAACTGTTTTTT	CASTRTGISEKLFF
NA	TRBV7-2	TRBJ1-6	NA	TGTGCCAGCAGCCCCAGTGGGCAGGGGTCGACACCCCTCCACTTT	CASSPSGQGSTPLHF
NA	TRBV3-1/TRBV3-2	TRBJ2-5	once	TGTGCCAGCAGCCAAGATCTTATAGCTCGGGAGACCCAGTACTTC	CASSQDLIARETQYF
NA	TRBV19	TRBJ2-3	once	TGTGCCAGTAGTATAAAGGGGGACACAGATACGCAGTATTTT	CASSIKGDTDTQYF
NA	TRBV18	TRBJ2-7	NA	TGTGCCAGCTCACCGGAGCAGTCCTCCTACGAGCAGTACTTC	CASSPEQSSYEQYF
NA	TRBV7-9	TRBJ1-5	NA	TGTGCCAGCAGCTTAGGAGCCAATCAGCCCCAGCATTTT	CASSLGANQPQHF
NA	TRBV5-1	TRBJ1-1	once	TGCGCCAGCAGAAATACAGGGGAAGCTTTCTTT	CASRNTGEAFF
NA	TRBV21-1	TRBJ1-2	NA	TGTGCCAGCAGCAAAGATGTGGGCAGCTATGGCTACACCTTC	CASSKDVGSYGYTF
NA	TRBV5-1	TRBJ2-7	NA	TGCGCCAGCAGCTTGGGGCAGGGCTCCTACGAGCAGTACTTC	CASSLGQGSYEQYF
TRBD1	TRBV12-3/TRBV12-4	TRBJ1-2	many	TGTGCCAGCACCCCGGACAGGGAGATTGGCTACACCTTC	CASTPDREIGYTF
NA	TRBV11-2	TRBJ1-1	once	TGTGCCAGCAGCTTAGGTGACAAGAGGAACACTGAAGCTTTCTTT	CASSLGDKRNTEAFF
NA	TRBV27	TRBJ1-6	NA	TGTGCCAGCAGTTTATTGTCGAAGAGATACTTTTATAATTCACCCCTCCACTTT	CASSLLSKRYFYNSPLHF
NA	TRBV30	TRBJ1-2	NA	TGTGCCTGGAGTCGCGGAGGCGAAGCATATGGCTACACCTTC	CAWSRGGEAYGYTF
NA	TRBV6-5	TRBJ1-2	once	TGTGCCAGCAGCTCCCAATGGGGATTAAAGGGGGGCTACACCTTC	CASSSQWGLKGGYTF
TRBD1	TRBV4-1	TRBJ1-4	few	TGCGCCAGCAGCCAAGGGACAGGGATCCGGGAAAAACTGTTTTTT	CASSQGTGIREKLFF
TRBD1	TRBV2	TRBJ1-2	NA	TGTGCCAGCAGGGGTTCCTGGGCCCCAGCAGGGGGCTACAATGGCGGCTACACCTTC	CASRGSWAPAGGYNGGYTF
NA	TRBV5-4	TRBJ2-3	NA	TGTGCCAGCAGCTTGACCACAGGGCCCACAGATACGCAGTATTTT	CASSLTTGPTDTQYF
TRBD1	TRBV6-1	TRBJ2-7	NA	TGTGCCAGCAGAGAAAGAGCAAGAGGGGGACAGAGCTCCTACGAGCAGTACTTC	CASRERARGGQSSYEQYF